This record concerns one T cell receptor (beta chain) sequence. Its specificity is unknown. Other DNA variants within this sample encode the same CDR3. This entry is derived from a study of T cell responses to AZD1222 COVID-19 vaccine. Study results and caveats: CD4 TCRs linked to vaccination spanned spike, dominating at 160-218 and 743-854.

CDR3 length equals 14 residues. The J segment lost 7 bases and the V segment lost 3 bases, leaving 1 base of the junction unmatched. From germline, CDR1 is KGHSH and CDR2 LQKENI. Assay: immunoSEQ multiplex PCR; the TCRdb copy retains only in-frame clones and omits some. The data show some 180,000 clones, with 90% to 95% seen just once and around 1% held by the top ten. V gene TRBV18 combines with J gene TRBJ1-6; 9 nucleotides match TRBD1. The clonotype originates from an adult who received the MenACWY meningococcal vaccine as a control. Sequenced here: peripheral blood, sampled 28 days after the second dose of the MenACWY control vaccine. DNA for the CDR3: TGTGCCAGCTCACCGGGACAGGGCAATTCACCCCTCCACTTT. It encodes CASSPGQGNSPLHF.